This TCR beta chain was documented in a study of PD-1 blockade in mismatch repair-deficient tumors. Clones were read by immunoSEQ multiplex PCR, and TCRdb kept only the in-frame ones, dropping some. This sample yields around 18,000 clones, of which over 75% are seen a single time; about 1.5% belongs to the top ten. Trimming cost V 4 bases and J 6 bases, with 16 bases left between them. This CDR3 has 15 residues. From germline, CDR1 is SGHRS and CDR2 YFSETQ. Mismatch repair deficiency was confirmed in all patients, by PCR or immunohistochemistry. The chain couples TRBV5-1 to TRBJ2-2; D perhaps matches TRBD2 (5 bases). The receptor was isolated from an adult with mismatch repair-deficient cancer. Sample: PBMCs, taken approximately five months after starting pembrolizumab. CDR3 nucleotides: TGCGCCAGCAGCGAGGGCCTACATCTGGCCGGGGAGCTGTTTTTT. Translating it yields CASSEGLHLAGELFF.